The entry below describes one T cell receptor beta chain. Antigen: not known. Germline CDR1 MNHEY, CDR2 SVGAGI. The CDR3 contains 12 residues. Trimming stripped 7 bases from V and 5 bases from J, with 11 bases between. The sample belongs to a study of T cell repertoires in cytomegalovirus infection. Study summary: As its CMV epitopes, the study selected recently identified HLA-C-restricted and well-studied HLA-B-restricted targets. Public TCR beta signatures were indicative of both CMV infection and a matching HLA type.

Study outcomes and limitations: HLA-C-restricted, CMV-specific TCR beta clonotypes were dominant ex vivo.

One entry per CDR3 protein results from TCRdb running MiXCR on the reads. The sample carries about 920,000 distinct CDR3 sequences, around 29% recorded once. The source material was cultured CD8+ T cells from PBMCs, sampled from culture after CMV antigen stimulation. The V and J genes are TRBV6-5 and TRBJ1-1; tentatively, D is TRBD1 (5 bases). The source of this sequence is a human donor in good health (CMV status not recorded). Some clones in this sample may be carry-over from other donors' samples. The CDR3 reads CASTGGYTEAFF. The CDR3 DNA is TGTGCCAGCACGGGGGGTTATACTGAAGCTTTCTTT.